This T cell receptor beta chain was obtained from a study of T-cell memory formation after mild COVID-19. Study-level findings and limits: Contracting clones from day 15 to 85 showed balanced CD4/CD8; later expanders favored CD4+. Among contracting clones, CD4+ were mainly CM/EM and CD8+ enriched in EMRA. For second-wave clones that peaked at day 37, SARS-CoV-2 specificity went unverified.

Employing constant-segment primers, 5'RACE generated TCR alpha and TCR beta cDNA libraries bearing sample barcodes and UMIs. A single record per CDR3 protein comes from TCRdb applying MiXCR to the 5' RACE reads. The table records some 200,000 distinct CDR3 sequences, 9.5% of them present only once. Deletions cut 3 bases from V and 2 bases from J, with 7 bases between. Germline V gives CDR1 SGHTA, CDR2 FQGNSA. The CDR3 loop spans 13 amino acids. With respect to this clonotype: Antigen: not known.

The gene calls are TRBV7-2 and TRBJ1-1; D call uncertain. The TCR comes from a man aged 18 to 30 who had mild COVID-19 (a few samples of this study predate the infection). Cell type and time point are not known. Input material: PBMCs or a T cell subset sorted from them (not recorded which). CDR3 sequence reads: CASSFKRNTEAFF. The CDR3 DNA follows: TGTGCCAGCAGCTTCAAGAGAAACACTGAAGCTTTCTTT.